The rows below give T cell receptor beta chains drawn from one sample of a study of T cells in Graves' hyperthyroidism and ophthalmopathy. Using its own MiXCR run on the multiplex PCR reads, TCRdb lists one record per CDR3 protein. The sample consists of approximately 560,000 distinct CDR3 sequences, approximately 44% of them appearing once. Material: peripheral blood or thyroid tissue (not recorded which). The receptors were gathered from a woman under 30 with Graves' hyperthyroidism. CDR3s include the opening cysteine and the closing phenylalanine or tryptophan. The order of the fields is clone size, D gene, CDR3 length, V gene, J gene, CDR3 protein, CDR3 DNA. A D gene is named only where the DNA matches it firmly. Clone size appears in some rows only: once, few, many, or a class for an expanded clone.

clone_size: few; d_call: -; cdr3_length: 15; v_call: TRBV7-2; j_call: TRBJ1-4; cdr3_aa: CASSLKMLSNEKLFF; cdr3_nt: TGTGCCAGCAGCTTAAAGATGCTTAGCAATGAAAAACTGTTTTTT
clone_size: once; d_call: TRBD1; cdr3_length: 14; v_call: TRBV10-3; j_call: TRBJ1-1; cdr3_aa: CAISGTGAYFEAFF; cdr3_nt: TGTGCCATCAGCGGTACAGGGGCCTACTTTGAAGCTTTCTTT
clone_size: -; d_call: TRBD1; cdr3_length: 16; v_call: TRBV7-9; j_call: TRBJ2-5; cdr3_aa: CASSLATGQGGETQYF; cdr3_nt: TGTGCCAGCAGCTTGGCTACCGGACAGGGGGGGGAGACCCAGTACTTC
clone_size: few; d_call: -; cdr3_length: 16; v_call: TRBV5-5; j_call: TRBJ1-2; cdr3_aa: CASTLSWEGDYYGYTF; cdr3_nt: TGTGCCAGCACCCTCAGTTGGGAGGGCGACTACTATGGCTACACCTTC
clone_size: -; d_call: -; cdr3_length: 15; v_call: TRBV10-3; j_call: TRBJ1-1; cdr3_aa: CAISPFLRGRFEAFF; cdr3_nt: TGTGCCATCAGTCCATTTCTCAGGGGTCGTTTTGAAGCTTTCTTT
clone_size: many; d_call: TRBD1; cdr3_length: 14; v_call: TRBV2; j_call: TRBJ1-4; cdr3_aa: CASSPGQGNEKLFF; cdr3_nt: TGTGCTAGCAGCCCGGGACAGGGGAACGAAAAACTGTTTTTT
clone_size: -; d_call: TRBD1; cdr3_length: 14; v_call: TRBV25-1; j_call: TRBJ2-7; cdr3_aa: CASSSWDRGPEQYF; cdr3_nt: TGTGCCAGCAGTTCCTGGGACAGGGGGCCCGAGCAGTACTTC
clone_size: -; d_call: -; cdr3_length: 14; v_call: TRBV7-9; j_call: TRBJ1-3; cdr3_aa: CASSQGQAGNTIYF; cdr3_nt: TGTGCCAGCAGCCAGGGACAAGCTGGAAACACCATATATTTT
clone_size: -; d_call: -; cdr3_length: 12; v_call: TRBV19; j_call: TRBJ2-7; cdr3_aa: CASSPGPVEQYF; cdr3_nt: TGTGCCAGTAGTCCAGGGCCGGTTGAGCAGTACTTC
clone_size: -; d_call: -; cdr3_length: 13; v_call: TRBV6-5; j_call: TRBJ2-7; cdr3_aa: CASGWTASYEQYF; cdr3_nt: TGTGCCAGCGGCTGGACAGCCTCCTACGAGCAGTACTTC
clone_size: few; d_call: -; cdr3_length: 14; v_call: TRBV10-3; j_call: TRBJ1-2; cdr3_aa: CASRVRDRSYGYTF; cdr3_nt: TGTGCCAGCAGGGTTAGGGACCGCTCGTATGGCTACACCTTC
clone_size: -; d_call: -; cdr3_length: 15; v_call: TRBV11-2; j_call: TRBJ1-6; cdr3_aa: CASSHESSYNSPLHF; cdr3_nt: TGTGCCAGCAGCCACGAGAGCTCCTATAATTCACCCCTCCACTTT
clone_size: -; d_call: -; cdr3_length: 15; v_call: TRBV20-1; j_call: TRBJ1-1; cdr3_aa: CSARDRYQLNTEAFF; cdr3_nt: TGCAGTGCTAGAGATCGATATCAGTTGAACACTGAAGCTTTCTTT
clone_size: -; d_call: TRBD1; cdr3_length: 16; v_call: TRBV24-1; j_call: TRBJ1-3; cdr3_aa: CATSDSSGGPGNTIYF; cdr3_nt: TGTGCCACCAGTGATTCGTCAGGGGGACCTGGAAACACCATATATTTT
clone_size: few; d_call: TRBD1; cdr3_length: 14; v_call: TRBV7-9; j_call: TRBJ1-4; cdr3_aa: CASSRQGNIEKLFF; cdr3_nt: TGTGCCAGCAGCCGACAGGGGAACATAGAAAAACTGTTTTTT
clone_size: many; d_call: TRBD1; cdr3_length: 16; v_call: TRBV25-1; j_call: TRBJ2-5; cdr3_aa: CASSDFTGAARETQYF; cdr3_nt: TGTGCCAGCAGTGACTTCACAGGGGCGGCCCGGGAGACCCAGTACTTC
clone_size: few; d_call: -; cdr3_length: 12; v_call: TRBV5-8; j_call: TRBJ1-2; cdr3_aa: CASSHTEYGYTF; cdr3_nt: TGTGCCAGCAGCCATACAGAATATGGCTACACCTTC